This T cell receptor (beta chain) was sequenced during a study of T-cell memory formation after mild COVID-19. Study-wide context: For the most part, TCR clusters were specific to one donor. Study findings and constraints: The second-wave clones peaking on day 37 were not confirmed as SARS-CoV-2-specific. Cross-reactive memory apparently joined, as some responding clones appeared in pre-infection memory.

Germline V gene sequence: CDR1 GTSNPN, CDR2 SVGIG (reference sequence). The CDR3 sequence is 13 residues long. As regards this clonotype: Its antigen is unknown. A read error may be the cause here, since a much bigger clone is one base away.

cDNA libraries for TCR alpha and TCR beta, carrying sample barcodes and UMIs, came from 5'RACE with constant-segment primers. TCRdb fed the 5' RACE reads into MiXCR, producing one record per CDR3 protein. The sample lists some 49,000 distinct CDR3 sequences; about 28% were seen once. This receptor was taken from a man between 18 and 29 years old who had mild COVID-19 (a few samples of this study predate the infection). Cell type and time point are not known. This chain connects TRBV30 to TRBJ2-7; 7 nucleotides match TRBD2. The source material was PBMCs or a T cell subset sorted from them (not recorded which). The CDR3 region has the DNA TGTGCCAGGAGTGACGGGGGGACCTACGAGCAGTACTTC. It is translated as CARSDGGTYEQYF.